The clone carrying this T cell receptor beta chain was recorded once. Its antigen is currently unknown. The source of the sample is a study of shared clonotypes between healthy human individuals. Study findings and constraints: Clonotypes that were shared across a handful of donors made up roughly 5% of naive CD4 clonotypes.

Looked up from germline, CDR1 is SGHNT and CDR2 is YYREEE (reference sequence). This CDR3 spans 16 amino acids. V shed 3 bases and J shed 3 bases, with 13 bases lying between them. In the source study's methods: Junction-only immunoSEQ sequences carried no quality scores, so filtering differed. Assay: immunoSEQ multiplex PCR; the TCRdb copy retains only in-frame clones and omits some. D and trimming come from the DNA, and the V and J calls and clone size come from that table. This sample yields just over 2,000,000 clones, of which 90% to 95% are seen a single time; 0.1% to 0.15% belongs to the top ten. The donor population consisted of healthy HIV-negative adults with no recent acute infections or vaccinations. The split of CD4+ cells yielded CD45RA+ naive and CD45RA-negative memory subsets.

Sequencing used naive CD4+ T cells sorted from blood. As for subset: CD45RA+ positively selected. The origin of this receptor is a man aged 18 to 30 in good health. This rearrangement joins TRBV5-4 to TRBJ1-6, with D unclear. This CDR3 reads CASSCAWRYYNSPLHF. The CDR3 nucleotides are TGTGCCAGCAGCTGTGCGTGGCGCTACTATAATTCACCCCTCCACTTT.